A single sample is the source of the 10 T cell receptor beta chains below, sequenced in a study of early T cells in non-severe SARS-CoV-2 infection. MiXCR, run by TCRdb on the 5' RACE reads, gives a single entry per CDR3 protein. The data contain roughly 35,000 distinct CDR3 sequences, 4.5% to 7% of them singletons. Sequencing was carried out using whole blood. The receptors were sampled from an adult who was a healthcare worker with PCR-confirmed SARS-CoV-2 infection or an uninfected control (not recorded which).

This clonotype was picked up many times. The chain recombines TRBV4-1 with TRBJ2-1, with D perhaps TRBD2 (5 bases). The CDR3 totals 14 residues. Germline loops: CDR1 MGHRA, CDR2 YSYEKL. V was clipped by 1 base and J by 9 bases, with 13 bases between them. CDR3 coding DNA: TGCGCCAGCAGCCAAGGTGTCCTAGCTAGTGAGCAGTTCTTC. It yields the protein CASSQGVLASEQFF.

This clonotype was seen ten or more times. The J gene is TRBJ1-1, the V gene TRBV11-2, with D uncertain. Trimming shortened V by 5 bases and J by 5 bases, and 9 bases separated the two germline ends. The V gene's germline CDR1 is SGHAT and CDR2 FQNNGV. This CDR3 spans 12 amino acids. The CDR3 loop is CASSRTGTEAFF. The CDR3 DNA reads as TGTGCCAGCAGCCGGACCGGAACTGAAGCTTTCTTT.

This clonotype has at least ten counts. The chain uses TRBV4-3 and TRBJ1-6, with a possible D match to TRBD1 (5 bases). V was pared by 0 bases and J by 4 bases, with 10 bases between. This CDR3 has 16 amino acids. The germline V gene has CDR1 LGHNA and CDR2 YSLEER. The CDR3 is CASSQDGPGYNSPLHF. DNA of the CDR3: TGCGCCAGCAGCCAAGACGGACCAGGGTATAATTCACCCCTCCACTTT.

A word on this clonotype: This clone may be a read error of a much larger clone one base away. The J gene is TRBJ2-5, the V gene TRBV9; D gene uncertain. CDR1 and CDR2 (germline): SGDLS, YYNGEE. The length of the CDR3 is 18 residues. The CDR3 DNA follows: TGTGCCAGCAGCGTAGGCGAGCACGGAATTTCTGTCCAAGAGACCCATTACTTC. Its protein is CASSVGEHGISVQETHYF.

The sample holds many counts of this clonotype. This sequence joins TRBV27 and TRBJ2-2, with a tentative D call TRBD1 (5 bases). V was trimmed by 0 bases and J by 4 bases, leaving 9 bases between them. This CDR3 is 15 amino acids long. CDR1 is MNHEY, CDR2 SMNVEV, per germline (reference sequence). The CDR3 coding sequence is TGTGCCAGCAGTTTATCTCCACAGGTCACCGGGGAGCTGTTTTTT. Protein: CASSLSPQVTGELFF.

This clonotype showed up many times. The chain is built from TRBV18 and TRBJ1-3; possible D gene TRBD1, 5 bases. The CDR3 is 15 amino acids. The germline gives CDR1 KGHSH, CDR2 LQKENI. Trimming stripped 5 bases from V and 0 bases from J, with 11 bases between. The chain's CDR3 is CASSTGLTSGNTIYF. CDR3 nucleotides: TGTGCCAGCTCAACAGGTTTAACCTCTGGAAACACCATATATTTT.

This clonotype was seen many times. This chain connects TRBV27 to TRBJ2-3; the match to TRBD2 covers 8 bases. CDR3 size: 17 residues. From germline, CDR1 is MNHEY and CDR2 SMNVEV (reference sequence). Trimming took 5 bases from V and 6 from J; bases not matched to a gene: 16. The CDR3 region is CASSPRSGLAPRDTQYF. The CDR3 DNA follows: TGTGCCAGCAGTCCCAGAAGCGGACTAGCCCCACGGGATACGCAGTATTTT.

This clonotype was detected a few times. The V and J genes are TRBV29-1 and TRBJ2-3; 13 bases are a match to TRBD2. Germline loops: CDR1 SQVTM, CDR2 ANQGSEA. Trimming cost V 0 bases and J 6 bases; bases outside gene matches: 12. This CDR3 is 18 amino acids long. The CDR3 loop reads CSVEDPRLAGGRGDTQYF. In DNA, the CDR3 is TGCAGCGTTGAAGACCCGAGACTAGCGGGGGGCCGCGGGGATACGCAGTATTTT.

This clonotype was counted ten times or more. The V gene is TRBV5-6, the J gene TRBJ2-1; D unresolved. The germline gives CDR1 SGHDT, CDR2 YYEEEE. This CDR3 has 16 amino acids. V was trimmed by 0 bases and J by 0 bases, leaving 10 bases between them. Written as DNA, the CDR3 is TGTGCCAGCAGCTTGGTTCTTCTCAGCTCCTACAATGAGCAGTTCTTC. Residues: CASSLVLLSSYNEQFF.

This clonotype was counted a few times. The chain combines TRBV7-2 with TRBJ2-1; D perhaps matches TRBD2 (5 bases). The CDR3 length is 16 residues. The germline V and J ends were trimmed by 1 base and 4 bases, with 14 bases remaining between them. Germline V gene data show CDR1 as SGHTA and CDR2 as FQGNSA. The CDR3 nucleotides read TGTGCCAGCAGCTTAGTGCCTTTCGGGAATTACAATGAGCAGTTCTTC. Residues: CASSLVPFGNYNEQFF.